This TCR beta chain was sequenced for a study of PD-L1 blockade in urothelial cancer. On the study more broadly: In the mid-2010s, patients got going on atezolizumab, taking 1,200 mg intravenously every 3 weeks. Samples of blood were analyzed 3 weeks (second dose) and 6 weeks after treatment start.

The assay was immunoSEQ multiplex PCR, and TCRdb's table has in-frame clones only and misses some. The sample includes approximately 90,000 clones, 90% of them seen just once. The time point: pretreatment peripheral blood. Patient sample counts ranged from 1 to 8, pretreatment and on-treatment. Sequencing was performed on PBMCs, taken around atezolizumab (anti-PD-L1) treatment. This receptor was obtained from a man in his sixties with urothelial cancer.

The CDR3 coding sequence is TGTGCCAGCGGAACAGGGTACTTCACTGAAGCTTTCTTT. This gives the protein CASGTGYFTEAFF. The rearrangement joins TRBV2 to TRBJ1-1, with D tentatively TRBD1 (6 bases). Deletions cut 8 bases from V and 4 bases from J, with 14 bases between. Germline V gene data show CDR1 as SNHLY and CDR2 as FYNNEI. This CDR3 has 13 residues.